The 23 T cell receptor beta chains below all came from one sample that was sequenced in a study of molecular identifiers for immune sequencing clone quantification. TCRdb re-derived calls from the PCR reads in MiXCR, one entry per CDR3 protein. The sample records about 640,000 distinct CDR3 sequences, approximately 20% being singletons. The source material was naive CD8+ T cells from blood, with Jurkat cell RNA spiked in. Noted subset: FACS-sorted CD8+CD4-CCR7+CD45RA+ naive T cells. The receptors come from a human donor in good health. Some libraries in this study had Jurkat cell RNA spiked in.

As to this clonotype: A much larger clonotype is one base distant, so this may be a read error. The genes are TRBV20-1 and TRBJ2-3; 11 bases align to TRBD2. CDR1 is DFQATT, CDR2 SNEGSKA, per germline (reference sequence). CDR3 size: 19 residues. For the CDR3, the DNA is TGCAGTGCTAGAGATAGGGCCCTTGGACTAGCGGGCAGCACAGATACGCAGTGTTTT. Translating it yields CSARDRALGLAGSTDTQCF.

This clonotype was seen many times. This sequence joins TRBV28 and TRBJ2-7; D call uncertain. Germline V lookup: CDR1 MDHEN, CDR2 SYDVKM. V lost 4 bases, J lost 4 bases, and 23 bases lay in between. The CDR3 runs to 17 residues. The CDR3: CASSSEGSERPLYEQYF. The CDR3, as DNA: TGTGCCAGCAGTTCCGAAGGTTCGGAGAGACCCCTGTACGAGCAGTACTTC.

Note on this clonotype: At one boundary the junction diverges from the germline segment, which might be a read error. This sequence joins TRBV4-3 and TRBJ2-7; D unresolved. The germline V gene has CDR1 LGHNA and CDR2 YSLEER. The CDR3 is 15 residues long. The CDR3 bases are TGCGCCAGCGGCCAAGATTTGACGGTATTTTACGAGCAGTACTTC. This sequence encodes CASGQDLTVFYEQYF.

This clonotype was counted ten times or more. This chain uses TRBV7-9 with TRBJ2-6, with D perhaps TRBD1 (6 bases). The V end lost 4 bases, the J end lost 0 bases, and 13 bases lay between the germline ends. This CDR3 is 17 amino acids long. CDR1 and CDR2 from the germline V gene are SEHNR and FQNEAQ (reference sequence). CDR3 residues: CASSSTTGYSGANVLTF. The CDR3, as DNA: TGTGCCAGCAGCTCTACGACAGGATACTCTGGGGCCAACGTCCTGACTTTC.

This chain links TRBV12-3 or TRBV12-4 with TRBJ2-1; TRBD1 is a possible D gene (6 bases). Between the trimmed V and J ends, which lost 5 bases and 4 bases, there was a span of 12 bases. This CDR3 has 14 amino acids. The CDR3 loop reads CASSLTQGYNEQFF. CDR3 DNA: TGTGCCAGCAGTCTAACCCAGGGGTACAATGAGCAGTTCTTC.

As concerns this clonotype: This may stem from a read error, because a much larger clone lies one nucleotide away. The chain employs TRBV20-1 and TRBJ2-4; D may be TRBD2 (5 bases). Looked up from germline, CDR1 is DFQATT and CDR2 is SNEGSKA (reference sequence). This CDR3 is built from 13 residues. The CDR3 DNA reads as TGCAGTGCAAGCGGAACAGCCAAAACCATTCAGTACTTC. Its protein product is CSASGTAKTIQYF.

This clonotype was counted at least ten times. The CDR3 nucleotides read TGTGCCAGTAGTATGACCCCGGGCCCGACGATCGGAAACACCATATATTTT. The encoded protein is CASSMTPGPTIGNTIYF. The V and J genes are TRBV19 and TRBJ1-3; D gene ambiguous. The germline V gene encodes CDR1 LNHDA and CDR2 SQIVND (reference sequence). The CDR3 spans 17 residues. V was shortened by 3 bases and J by 4 bases, with 19 bases between the two germline ends.

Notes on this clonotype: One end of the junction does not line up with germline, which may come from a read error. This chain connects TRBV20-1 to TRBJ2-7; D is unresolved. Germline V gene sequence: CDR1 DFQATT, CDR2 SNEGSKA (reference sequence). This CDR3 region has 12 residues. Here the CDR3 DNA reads TGCAGTGCTGGAGAGGACCCGAGGAAGCAGTACTTC. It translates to CSAGEDPRKQYF.

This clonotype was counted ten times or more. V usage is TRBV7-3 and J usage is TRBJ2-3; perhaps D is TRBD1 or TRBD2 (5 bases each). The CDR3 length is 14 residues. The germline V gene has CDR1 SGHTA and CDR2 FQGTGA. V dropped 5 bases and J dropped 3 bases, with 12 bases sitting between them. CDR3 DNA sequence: TGTGCCAGCAGCCCAGAGGGGTATACAGATACGCAGTATTTT. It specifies CASSPEGYTDTQYF.

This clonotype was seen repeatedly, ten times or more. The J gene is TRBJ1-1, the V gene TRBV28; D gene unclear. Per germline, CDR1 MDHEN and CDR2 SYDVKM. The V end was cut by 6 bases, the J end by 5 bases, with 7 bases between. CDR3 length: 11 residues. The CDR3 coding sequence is TGTGCCAGCAGCCCAAGTACTGAAGCTTTCTTT. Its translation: CASSPSTEAFF.

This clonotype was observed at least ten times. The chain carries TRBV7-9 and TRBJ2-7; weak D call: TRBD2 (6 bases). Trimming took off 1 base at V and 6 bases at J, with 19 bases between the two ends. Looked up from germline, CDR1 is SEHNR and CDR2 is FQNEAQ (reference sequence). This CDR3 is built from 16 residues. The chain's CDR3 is CASSLVPAGPGGEQYF. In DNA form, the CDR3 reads TGTGCCAGCAGCTTAGTGCCAGCGGGCCCCGGGGGCGAGCAGTACTTC.

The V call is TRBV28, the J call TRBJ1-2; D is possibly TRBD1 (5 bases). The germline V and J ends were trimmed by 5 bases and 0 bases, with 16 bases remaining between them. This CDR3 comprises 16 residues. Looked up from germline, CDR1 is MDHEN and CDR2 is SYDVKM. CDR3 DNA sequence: TGTGCCAGCAGTGGCCCGTCCGGGACGGCTAACTATGGCTACACCTTC. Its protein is CASSGPSGTANYGYTF.

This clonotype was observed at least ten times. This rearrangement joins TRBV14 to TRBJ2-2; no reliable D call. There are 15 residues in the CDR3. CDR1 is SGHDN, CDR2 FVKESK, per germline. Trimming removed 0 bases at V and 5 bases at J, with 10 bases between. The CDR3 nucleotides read TGTGCCAGCAGCCAAGATCAACGTTTTACCGGGGAGCTGTTTTTT. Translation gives CASSQDQRFTGELFF.

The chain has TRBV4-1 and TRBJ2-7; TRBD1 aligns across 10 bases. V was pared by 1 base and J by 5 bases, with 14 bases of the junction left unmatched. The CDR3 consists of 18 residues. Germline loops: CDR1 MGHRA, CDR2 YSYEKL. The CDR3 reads CASSQAGAWDRGSHEQYF. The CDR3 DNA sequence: TGCGCCAGCAGCCAAGCGGGAGCTTGGGACAGGGGATCCCACGAGCAGTACTTC.

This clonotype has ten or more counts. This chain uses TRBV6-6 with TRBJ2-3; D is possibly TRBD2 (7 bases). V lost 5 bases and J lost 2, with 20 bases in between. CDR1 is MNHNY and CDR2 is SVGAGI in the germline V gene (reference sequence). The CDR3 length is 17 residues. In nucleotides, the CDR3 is TGTGCCAGCAGTCCAAGGGGGGGGGCCCACACCACAGATACGCAGTATTTT. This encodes CASSPRGGAHTTDTQYF.

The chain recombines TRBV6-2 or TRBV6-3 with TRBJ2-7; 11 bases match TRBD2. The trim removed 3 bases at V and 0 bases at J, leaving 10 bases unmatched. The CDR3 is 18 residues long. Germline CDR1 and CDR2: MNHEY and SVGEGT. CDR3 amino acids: CASSYRLAGGPDSYEQYF. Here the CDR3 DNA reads TGTGCCAGCAGTTATCGCCTAGCGGGGGGTCCTGACTCCTACGAGCAGTACTTC.

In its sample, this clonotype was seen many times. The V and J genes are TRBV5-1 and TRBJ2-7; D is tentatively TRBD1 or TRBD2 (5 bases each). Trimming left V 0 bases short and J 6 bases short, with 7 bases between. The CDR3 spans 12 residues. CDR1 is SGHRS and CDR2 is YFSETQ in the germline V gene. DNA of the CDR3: TGCGCCAGCAGCTTGGCCGGGGCCGAGCAGTACTTC. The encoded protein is CASSLAGAEQYF. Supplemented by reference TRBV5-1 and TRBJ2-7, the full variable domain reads KAGVTQTPRYLIKTRGQQVTLSCSPISGHRSVSWYQQTPGQGLQFLFEYFSETQRNKGNFPGRFSGRQFSNSRSEMNVSTLELGDSALYLCASSLAGAEQYFGPGTRLTVT.

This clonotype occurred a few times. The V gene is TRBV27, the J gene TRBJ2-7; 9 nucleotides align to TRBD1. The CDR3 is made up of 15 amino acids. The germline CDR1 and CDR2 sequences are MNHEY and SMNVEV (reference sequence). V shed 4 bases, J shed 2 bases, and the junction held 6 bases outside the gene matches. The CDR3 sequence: CASSSGQGWTYEQYF. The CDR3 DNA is TGTGCCAGCAGTTCAGGACAGGGGTGGACCTACGAGCAGTACTTC.

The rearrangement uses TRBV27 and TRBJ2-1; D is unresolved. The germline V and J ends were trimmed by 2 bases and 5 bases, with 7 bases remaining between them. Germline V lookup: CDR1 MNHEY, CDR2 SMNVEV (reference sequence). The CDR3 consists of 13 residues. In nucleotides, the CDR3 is TGTGCCAGCAGTTTACAACCCCACAATGAGCAGTTCTTC. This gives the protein CASSLQPHNEQFF.

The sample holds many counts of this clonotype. CDR3 DNA sequence: TGTGCCAGCAGCTTAGACGGATTGGTGGGCGAAGAGCAGTACTTC. As protein: CASSLDGLVGEEQYF. V gene TRBV7-9 combines with J gene TRBJ2-7; D remains ambiguous. Trimming left V 1 base short and J 7 bases short, with 17 bases between. Germline V gene data show CDR1 as SEHNR and CDR2 as FQNEAQ (reference sequence). The CDR3 has 15 amino acids.

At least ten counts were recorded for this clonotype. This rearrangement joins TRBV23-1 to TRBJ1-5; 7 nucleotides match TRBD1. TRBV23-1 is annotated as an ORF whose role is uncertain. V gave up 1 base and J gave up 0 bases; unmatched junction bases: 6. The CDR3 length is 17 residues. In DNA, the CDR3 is TGCGCCAGCAGTCAATACCTAGGGGGCTATAGCAATCAGCCCCAGCATTTT. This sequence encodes CASSQYLGGYSNQPQHF.

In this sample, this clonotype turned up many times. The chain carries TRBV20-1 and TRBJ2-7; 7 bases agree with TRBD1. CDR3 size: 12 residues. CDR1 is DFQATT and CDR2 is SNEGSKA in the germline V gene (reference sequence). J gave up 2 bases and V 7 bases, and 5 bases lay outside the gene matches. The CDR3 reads CSGQGSTYEQYF. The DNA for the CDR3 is TGCAGTGGACAGGGATCGACCTACGAGCAGTACTTC.

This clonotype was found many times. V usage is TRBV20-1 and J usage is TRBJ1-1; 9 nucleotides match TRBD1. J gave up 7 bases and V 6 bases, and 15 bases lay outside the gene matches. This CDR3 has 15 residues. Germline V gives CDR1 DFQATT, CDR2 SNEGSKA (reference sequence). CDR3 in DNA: TGCAGTGCCTATTGGACAGGGGAGCGGAGCGATGAAGCTTTCTTT. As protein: CSAYWTGERSDEAFF.